The T cell receptor beta chain described here comes from a study of graft-versus-host responses after intestinal transplantation. Whole-study results and caveats: Detected in recipient marrow were GvH clones, some of which were first observed in ileum or blood.

V shed 3 bases and J shed 4 bases, with 10 bases lying between them. Germline V lookup: CDR1 KGHSH, CDR2 LQKENI. This CDR3 contains 13 residues. The table came from immunoSEQ multiplex PCR; TCRdb's copy has only in-frame clones and leaves some out. The sample has tens of thousands of clones, 70% to 80% seen once; the top ten hold 3% to 3.5%. Graft tissue was processed to release intraepithelial and lamina propria lymphocytes. To note about this clone: Its antigen is still unknown.

V usage is TRBV18 and J usage is TRBJ2-7; D gene ambiguous. This sample comprised ileum tissue, obtained 12 days after intestinal transplant. The sequence was collected from a human patient who received an intestinal transplant, so some T cells may come from the graft donor. CDR3 loop: CASSPGRAYEQYF. As DNA, the CDR3 is TGTGCCAGCTCACCGGGCAGAGCTTACGAGCAGTACTTC.